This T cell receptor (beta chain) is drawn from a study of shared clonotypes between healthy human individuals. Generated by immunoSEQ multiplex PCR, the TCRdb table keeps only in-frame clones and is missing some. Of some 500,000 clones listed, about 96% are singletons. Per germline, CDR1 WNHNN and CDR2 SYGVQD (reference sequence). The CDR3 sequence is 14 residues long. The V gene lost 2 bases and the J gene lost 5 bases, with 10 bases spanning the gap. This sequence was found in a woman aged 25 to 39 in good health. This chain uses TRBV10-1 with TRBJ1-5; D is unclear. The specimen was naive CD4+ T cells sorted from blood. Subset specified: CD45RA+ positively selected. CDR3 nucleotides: TGCGCCAGCAGTGAGCTGGGCCCGGATCAGCCCCAGCATTTT. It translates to CASSELGPDQPQHF.